The 28 T cell receptor beta chains below all came from one sample that was sequenced in a study of PD-1 blockade in classical Hodgkin lymphoma. Profiled with immunoSEQ multiplex PCR; TCRdb holds only in-frame clones, not every one. The data contain roughly 86,000 clones, approximately 86% of them singletons. Time point meaning: cycle 4 day 1 (C4D1), after more than 5 weeks of nivolumab. All the patients suffered relapse after autologous stem cell transplantation, and brentuximab vedotin exposure differed. Sequenced material: peripheral blood mononuclear cells (PBMCs), taken before the fourth cycle of nivolumab. These receptors were obtained from a human donor with classical Hodgkin lymphoma.

DNA of the CDR3: TGCGCCAGCAGCTTGTCTGGGACGGCCCAAGAGACCCAGTACTTC. It translates to CASSLSGTAQETQYF. The J gene is TRBJ2-5, the V gene TRBV5-1; tentatively, D is TRBD1 or TRBD2 (5 bases each). Looked up from germline, CDR1 is SGHRS and CDR2 is YFSETQ. The CDR3 extends over 15 amino acids. Trimming took 1 base from V and 1 from J, leaving 11 bases between them.

CDR3 bases: TGTGCCAGCAGCTTAGGTGACACTCGGACTGAAGCTTTCTTT. As protein: CASSLGDTRTEAFF. This rearrangement joins TRBV7-9 to TRBJ1-1; the D is unclear. This CDR3 is 14 amino acids long. Germline V gene lookup returns CDR1 SEHNR and CDR2 FQNEAQ (reference sequence). Trimming took 1 base from V and 5 from J, leaving 11 bases between them.

The rearrangement links TRBV5-1 to TRBJ2-1; 10 bases agree with TRBD1. From germline, CDR1 is SGHRS and CDR2 YFSETQ. This CDR3 is 15 amino acids long. With 0 bases clipped from V and 9 bases from J, the junction kept 6 bases outside the gene matches. The CDR3 reads CASSLEGQGVGEQFF. The CDR3 DNA is TGCGCCAGCAGCTTGGAAGGACAGGGGGTAGGTGAGCAGTTCTTC.

This chain joins TRBV28 and TRBJ2-1; 7 bases align to TRBD1. CDR3 length equals 12 residues. The V gene's germline CDR1 is MDHEN and CDR2 SYDVKM. Unmatched junction bases numbered 6, after V lost 6 bases and J lost 10 bases. The CDR3 is CASRLARGEQFF. The CDR3, as DNA: TGTGCCAGCAGATTGGCCAGGGGGGAGCAGTTCTTC. Full variable domain (remainder filled in from reference TRBV28 and TRBJ2-1): DVKVTQSSRYLVKRTGEKVFLECVQDMDHENMFWYRQDPGLGLRLIYFSYDVKMKEKGDIPEGYSVSREKKERFSLILESASTNQTSMYLCASRLARGEQFFGPGTRLTVL.

The chain couples TRBV10-3 to TRBJ2-2; D gene ambiguous. Between the trimmed V and J ends, which lost 4 bases and 7 bases, there was a span of 7 bases. The germline V gene encodes CDR1 ENHRY and CDR2 SYGVKD. The CDR3 is 12 amino acids. The CDR3 loop reads CAISVMSGELFF. CDR3 in DNA: TGTGCCATCAGTGTAATGAGCGGGGAGCTGTTTTTT.

The genes are TRBV5-1 and TRBJ2-1, with 10 positions matching TRBD2. CDR3 length equals 14 residues. The J segment lost 9 bases and the V segment lost 5 bases, leaving 8 bases of the junction unmatched. Germline CDR1 reads SGHRS; CDR2 reads YFSETQ. In nucleotides, the CDR3 is TGCGCCAGCAGGGAGGGACTAGCGCATACTGAGCAGTTCTTC. Translated: CASREGLAHTEQFF.

This rearrangement joins TRBV4-1 to TRBJ2-2, with D possibly being TRBD2 (5 bases). Per the germline V gene, CDR1 is MGHRA and CDR2 is YSYEKL. CDR3 length: 16 amino acids. The V end was cut by 4 bases, the J end by 2 bases, with 14 bases between. The CDR3: CASSPTPEVNTGELFF. In DNA, the CDR3 is TGCGCCAGCAGCCCCACCCCGGAGGTCAACACCGGGGAGCTGTTTTTT.

This clone has a single count. The chain carries TRBV6-5 and TRBJ2-7; D not resolved. Trimming took off 8 bases at V and 0 bases at J, with 8 bases between the two ends. The germline V gene encodes CDR1 MNHEY and CDR2 SVGAGI. There are 12 residues in the CDR3. In nucleotides, the CDR3 is TGTGCCAGCGTAGGCGGCTCCTACGAGCAGTACTTC. This codes for CASVGGSYEQYF.

The chain is built from TRBV18 and TRBJ1-2; tentative D call: TRBD1 (6 bases). Germline values: CDR1 KGHSH, CDR2 LQKENI. The CDR3 is made up of 13 amino acids. V was shortened by 4 bases and J by 6 bases, with 12 bases between the two germline ends. The CDR3 sequence: CASSQRGADGYTF. The CDR3 nucleotides read TGTGCCAGCTCACAGCGGGGGGCGGATGGCTACACCTTC.

V and J are TRBV19 and TRBJ1-4; no reliable D call. CDR1 LNHDA and CDR2 SQIVND come from the germline V gene (reference sequence). The CDR3 is 15 amino acids. The V end lost 6 bases, the J end lost 8 bases, and 19 bases lay between the germline ends. In DNA form, the CDR3 reads TGTGCCAGTAGCCCTGACCCGTTCGCACGGGAAAAACTGTTTTTT. Its protein product is CASSPDPFAREKLFF.

The chain employs TRBV5-1 and TRBJ2-1; D call uncertain. CDR3 length equals 15 residues. V gave up 1 base and J gave up 5 bases, with 13 bases separating them. Germline V lookup: CDR1 SGHRS, CDR2 YFSETQ. The chain's CDR3 is CASSLLQAGNNEQFF. CDR3 DNA sequence: TGCGCCAGCAGCTTGCTTCAGGCCGGAAACAATGAGCAGTTCTTC.

The V gene is TRBV5-1, the J gene TRBJ2-2; TRBD1 matches 7 bases. Losses at the gene ends were 0 bases for V and 5 bases for J; bases not matched to a gene: 1. Germline values: CDR1 SGHRS, CDR2 YFSETQ. This CDR3 has 14 amino acids. The CDR3 nucleotides read TGCGCCAGCAGCTTGGCGGGACAGACCGGGGAGCTGTTTTTT. It encodes CASSLAGQTGELFF.

The V call is TRBV2, the J call TRBJ2-6; possible D gene TRBD1, 5 bases. The germline CDR1 and CDR2 sequences are SNHLY and FYNNEI. The CDR3 contains 15 residues. V lost 7 bases and J 4 bases, leaving 14 bases between the germline ends. CDR3 nucleotide sequence: TGTGCCAGCACCGCCAGGGCCCTCGGGGCCAACGTCCTGACTTTC. Translating gives CASTARALGANVLTF.

This rearrangement joins TRBV11-2 to TRBJ1-1; D is uncertain. Germline CDR1 reads SGHAT; CDR2 reads FQNNGV. This CDR3 is built from 13 residues. Trimming removed 7 bases from V and 11 bases from J, with 20 bases in between. In DNA form, the CDR3 reads TGTGCCAGCACCCTCACCTGGGAGGGTAGGGCTTTCTTT. Translating gives CASTLTWEGRAFF.

The V and J genes are TRBV6-6 and TRBJ2-2, with 12 bases matching TRBD2. Per germline, CDR1 MNHNY and CDR2 SVGAGI (reference sequence). The CDR3 length is 15 residues. V lost 5 bases and J lost 6; bases outside the gene matches: 4. CDR3 DNA: TGTGCCAGCAGTCCTAGCGGGAGGGCAGCCGGGGAGCTGTTTTTT. Amino acid sequence: CASSPSGRAAGELFF.

The chain joins TRBV7-6 to TRBJ1-1; a weak D match, TRBD1 (6 bases). The CDR3 length is 13 residues. Germline V lookup: CDR1 SGHVS, CDR2 FNYEAQ. V shed 1 base and J shed 5 bases, with 8 bases lying between them. The CDR3, as DNA: TGTGCCAGCAGCTTAGGGCAGGGGACTGAAGCTTTCTTT. As protein: CASSLGQGTEAFF. Drawing the rest from reference TRBV7-6 and TRBJ1-1, the complete variable domain is GAGVSQSPRYKVTKRGQDVALRCDPISGHVSLYWYRQALGQGPEFLTYFNYEAQQDKSGLPNDRFSAERPEGSISTLTIQRTEQRDSAMYRCASSLGQGTEAFFGQGTRLTVV.

This chain joins TRBV11-2 and TRBJ1-3; TRBD1 is a possible D gene (5 bases). The CDR3 covers 14 residues. V was pared by 2 bases and J by 8 bases, with 13 bases between. Germline V gene lookup returns CDR1 SGHAT and CDR2 FQNNGV. The CDR3 DNA follows: TGTGCCAGCAGCTTAACTCCTCGAGGGGACACCATATATTTT. Translation gives CASSLTPRGDTIYF. Supplemented by reference TRBV11-2 and TRBJ1-3, the full variable domain reads EAGVAQSPRYKIIEKRQSVAFWCNPISGHATLYWYQQILGQGPKLLIQFQNNGVVDDSQLPKDRFSAERLKGVDSTLKIQPAKLEDSAVYLCASSLTPRGDTIYFGEGSWLTVV.

This clone occurred a few times. This chain connects TRBV28 to TRBJ2-3, with 7 positions matching TRBD2. Losses at the gene ends were 7 bases for V and 3 bases for J; bases not matched to a gene: 7. Germline V gives CDR1 MDHEN, CDR2 SYDVKM. CDR3 length: 14 amino acids. CDR3 in amino acids: CASNFLAVTDTQYF. The DNA for the CDR3 is TGTGCCAGCAACTTTCTAGCGGTAACAGATACGCAGTATTTT.

V gene TRBV5-1 combines with J gene TRBJ2-7; perhaps D is TRBD1 or TRBD2 (5 bases each). This CDR3 contains 14 residues. Trimming shortened V by 4 bases and J by 0 bases, and 11 bases separated the two germline ends. Looked up from germline, CDR1 is SGHRS and CDR2 is YFSETQ. The CDR3 sequence: CASSAGAGSYEQYF. The CDR3 nucleotides read TGCGCCAGCAGCGCCGGGGCGGGCTCCTACGAGCAGTACTTC.

There are a few counts of this clone. The V call is TRBV10-1, the J call TRBJ2-2; 8 bases match TRBD1. CDR1 WNHNN and CDR2 SYGVQD come from the germline V gene (reference sequence). The CDR3 contains 14 residues. V trimming: 3 bases; J trimming: 4 bases; junction bases outside the gene matches: 1. The DNA for the CDR3 is TGCGCCAGCAGTGATACAGGGGGCACCGGGGAGCTGTTTTTT. It yields the protein CASSDTGGTGELFF.

The sample holds a few counts of this clone. V gene TRBV10-3 combines with J gene TRBJ2-7, with 7 bases that match TRBD2. The J segment lost 0 bases and the V segment lost 0 bases, leaving 8 bases of the junction unmatched. CDR3 length: 17 amino acids. CDR1 and CDR2 (germline): ENHRY, SYGVKD. The CDR3 nucleotides are TGTGCCATCAGTGAGTCGAAAGGTGGCGGGAGCTCCTACGAGCAGTACTTC. Residues: CAISESKGGGSSYEQYF.

The rearrangement uses TRBV5-6 and TRBJ2-1, with D possibly TRBD1 on 6 matching bases. The V gene's germline CDR1 is SGHDT and CDR2 YYEEEE. CDR3 size: 13 residues. The V end was cut by 5 bases, the J end by 8 bases, with 14 bases between. CDR3 loop: CASRYTGFDEQFF. The CDR3 region has the DNA TGTGCCAGCAGGTACACAGGGTTCGATGAGCAGTTCTTC.

V gene TRBV6-6 combines with J gene TRBJ2-7; D is uncertain. CDR1 MNHNY and CDR2 SVGAGI come from the germline V gene (reference sequence). V lost 4 bases to trimming and J lost 3 bases, with 13 bases between them. This CDR3 has 14 amino acids. Written as DNA, the CDR3 is TGTGCCAGCAGTTCCCGACTGGAAAACTACGAGCAGTACTTC. Its protein product is CASSSRLENYEQYF.

The gene calls are TRBV9 and TRBJ2-7; the D gene is possibly TRBD1 (5 bases). The CDR3 consists of 15 residues. Germline values: CDR1 SGDLS, CDR2 YYNGEE. The V gene lost 3 bases and the J gene lost 3 bases, with 16 bases spanning the gap. The CDR3 reads CASSEGFSLGYEQYF. CDR3 nucleotides: TGTGCCAGCAGCGAGGGGTTTAGCCTTGGCTACGAGCAGTACTTC.

This chain connects TRBV30 to TRBJ2-7, with TRBD1 matching 9 bases. Germline V gene lookup returns CDR1 GTSNPN and CDR2 SVGIG (reference sequence). This CDR3 region has 11 residues. V lost 7 bases to trimming and J lost 12 bases; unmatched junction nucleotides: 10. For the CDR3, the DNA is TGTGCCTCCCGGACAGGGGCGATGCCGTACTTC. It codes for CASRTGAMPYF.

The chain uses TRBV19 and TRBJ2-2; TRBD2 matches 7 bases. The CDR3 contains 16 residues. Germline V lookup: CDR1 LNHDA, CDR2 SQIVND (reference sequence). The trim removed 1 base at V and 4 bases at J, leaving 6 bases unmatched. The CDR3 sequence: CASSIVPSGGTGELFF. The CDR3 DNA is TGTGCCAGTAGTATAGTGCCCTCGGGAGGCACCGGGGAGCTGTTTTTT.

J is TRBJ1-5 and V is TRBV7-9, with no clear D. Trimming took 3 bases from V and 6 from J, leaving 6 bases between them. CDR1 and CDR2 (germline): SEHNR, FQNEAQ (reference sequence). CDR3 length: 12 amino acids. The DNA for the CDR3 is TGTGCCAGCAGCTTGGACGTTCAGCCCCAGCATTTT. Translating it yields CASSLDVQPQHF.

In its sample, this clone was seen a few times. The chain recombines TRBV11-1 with TRBJ1-5; D remains ambiguous. The V end was cut by 2 bases, the J end by 5 bases, with 7 bases between. The germline V gene has CDR1 SGHAT and CDR2 FQDESV (reference sequence). The CDR3 is made up of 13 amino acids. The CDR3 region is CASSLRADQPQHF. CDR3 nucleotide sequence: TGTGCCAGCAGCTTACGGGCAGATCAGCCCCAGCATTTT.